Detailed here is one TCR beta chain. It has no known antigen specificity. Base qualities are not recorded, but no much larger clone differs from it by a single base. The data belong to a study of tumor-infiltrating lymphocytes in primary liver carcinoma (TCRdb year 2017). Background on the whole study: Between November 2015 and early 2016, five patients in China with histopathologically diagnosed primary liver carcinoma had their tumors surgically resected. The tumors of the five patients were staged as T1-T3 N0M0, with maximum diameters ranging from roughly 4.2 to 11 cm. A total of about 35 specimens from 5 patients, comprising some 25 tumor regions, 5 adjacent noncancerous liver tissues and 5 peripheral blood samples, were covered by TCRbeta repertoire sequencing. The five patients, three men and two women aged 30 to 69 years, had hepatocellular carcinoma (four) or combined HCC and intrahepatic cholangiocarcinoma (one). Roughly 3.5 to 7.5 million productive TCRbeta reads were obtained per sample, and no significant difference in read depth was found between tissue types. Repertoires from technical replicates were highly reproducible, with mean shared-clone rates roughly 0.9 and correlation coefficients above 0.95. For each liver tumor, the study sampled five regions along with adjacent normal tissue and blood, and applied TCRbeta repertoire sequencing, expression microarrays and whole-exome sequencing. Findings and caveats that apply to the study as a whole: Bulk unsorted samples precluded comparing CD4+ and CD8+ T cell repertoires. Only the TCR beta chain was sequenced, so true repertoire diversity is likely underestimated because unpaired alpha chains were not captured. The study included only a few patients, and the authors note findings should be validated in a larger study. Compared with blood, tumors had a significantly larger share of the repertoire taken up by the top 250 clones (p = 0.039). Pairs of tumor regions showed greater repertoire overlap (mean around 36%) than tumor-adjacent pairs (about 17%) or tumor-blood pairs (roughly 15%), which is consistent with antigen-driven expansion.

The germline V gene specifies SGHDT as CDR1 and YYEEEE as CDR2. Reading from cysteine to phenylalanine, the CDR3 counts 19 amino acids. Only the CDR3 region is kept as DNA, spanning 57 bases read in frame from base 1. The trim is 4 bases for V and 9 bases for J, with a gap of 29 bases between the germline ends. Blood RNA was extracted from unsorted whole blood using TRIzol reagent, and germline DNA was obtained with the DNeasy Blood & Tissue kit. At the time of sampling, the patients had chronic HBV infection and had not received any treatment. Before surgery, approximately 3.8 milliliters of peripheral blood were collected into K2EDTA tubes. A constant-region primer and ProtoScript II reverse transcriptase were used to reverse-transcribe TCRbeta-specific cDNA from about 500 ng total RNA. The TCRbeta libraries were prepared through three rounds of nested multiplex PCR following a slightly modified ARM-PCR procedure. Each of the first two PCR rounds ran for 10 cycles and used multiplex TRBV1-TRBV30 forward primers together with a Cbeta reverse primer. A final 25-cycle PCR with Deep VentR polymerase added sample barcodes and Illumina adapters. Before sequencing, amplicons of 200-500 bp were purified from gel using a QIAquick gel extraction kit. TCRbeta amplicons were sequenced on an Illumina HiSeq 2500 with 250-bp paired-end reads. Regarding the original processing steps: To recover full CDR3 sequences, reads were quality-trimmed using Trimmomatic v0.33 and paired reads were then merged using FLASH v1.2.11. MiGEC v1.2.1b assigned V, D and J germline segments to the rearranged TCRbeta sequences. Clonotype statistics, along with Shannon-Wiener diversity indices, were calculated using VDJtools v1.0.0. Except for diversity analysis, only the 250 most abundant clonotypes of each sample were used in subsequent analyses to reduce sampling bias. In TCRdb, the public reads were trimmed at Q25 with fastp and aligned with MiXCR, with productive beta chains retained. One record per CDR3 amino acid sequence lists the most common genes and DNA. The V and J calls and clone size come from TCRdb's table, not from the authors' own analysis. This sample holds about 200,000 distinct CDR3 sequences; roughly two thirds were observed only once. The top ten clonotypes cover around 7.1% of the sample.

Here the chain combines TRBV5-6 and TRBJ1-6, and TRBD1 may be the D gene, going by 5 matching bases. The sequence came from a woman in her sixties with primary liver carcinoma and hepatitis B virus infection. The sample was peripheral blood. The encoded CDR3 is CASSARTTGVGTMGSPLHF. The sequenced DNA: TGTGCCAGCAGCGCCCGAACCACGGGTGTGGGGACCATGGGTTCACCCCTCCACTTT.